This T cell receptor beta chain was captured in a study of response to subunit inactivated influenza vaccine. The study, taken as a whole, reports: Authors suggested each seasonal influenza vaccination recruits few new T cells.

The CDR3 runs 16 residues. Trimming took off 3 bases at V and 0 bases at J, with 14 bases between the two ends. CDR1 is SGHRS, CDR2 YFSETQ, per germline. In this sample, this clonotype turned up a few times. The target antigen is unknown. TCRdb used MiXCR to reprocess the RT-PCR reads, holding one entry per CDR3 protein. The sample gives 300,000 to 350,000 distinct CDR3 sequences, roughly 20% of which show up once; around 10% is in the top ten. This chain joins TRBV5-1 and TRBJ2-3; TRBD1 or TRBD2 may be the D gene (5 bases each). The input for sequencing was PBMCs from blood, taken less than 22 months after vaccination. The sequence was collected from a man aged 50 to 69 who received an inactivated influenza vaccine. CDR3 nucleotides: TGCGCCAGCAGCTCTCTCGGGACGGCTAGCACAGATACGCAGTATTTT. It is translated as CASSSLGTASTDTQYF.